These T cell receptor beta chains were read from a single sample in a study of regulatory T cells in long-lasting Graves disease. TCRdb analysed the multiplex PCR reads with MiXCR anew, one entry per CDR3 protein. The profile shows roughly 420,000 distinct CDR3 sequences, around 15% of them singletons. The same sample was also studied in work on T cells in Graves' hyperthyroidism and ophthalmopathy.

This sample comprised peripheral blood mononuclear cells (PBMCs), obtained at new diagnosis, from a patient treated with antithyroid drugs. Every receptor here comes from a woman aged 25-40 years with Graves disease. CDR3s include the opening cysteine and the closing phenylalanine or tryptophan. D genes are given only for firm matches.

14	.	TRBJ1-5	TRBV27	CASSPRAGAQPQHF
11	.	TRBJ1-1	TRBV7-2	CASSPGYNVLF
16	TRBD2	TRBJ2-3	TRBV27	CASSPLAGGPPDTQYF
13	.	TRBJ2-1	TRBV19	CASSQGIPPEQFF
16	TRBD1	TRBJ2-2	TRBV7-9	CASRKTGQANTGELFF
14	.	TRBJ1-4	TRBV10-2	CASSDRVGNEKLFF
15	.	TRBJ2-6	TRBV4-1	CASSQEISGANVLTF
15	.	TRBJ2-2	TRBV20-1	CSAIALGLNTGELFF
15	.	TRBJ2-3	TRBV15	CATSRGPGGTDTQYF
16	TRBD1	TRBJ1-2	TRBV3-1	CASSQDGRGLRSGYTF
13	.	TRBJ2-1	TRBV7-2	CASRPDQGLEQFF
16	TRBD1	TRBJ1-5	TRBV28	CASSPRTGVSNQPQHF
16	TRBD2	TRBJ2-2	TRBV27	CASRRSAGGSPGELFF
14	TRBD1	TRBJ1-5	TRBV10-3	CAISERTGDQPQHF
14	TRBD2	TRBJ2-1	TRBV28	CASRSGLAGGEQFF
17	.	TRBJ2-3	TRBV5-6	CASSLIGTPGGVDTQYF
13	.	TRBJ1-4	TRBV7-6	CASSWNKDEKLFF
16	.	TRBJ1-4	TRBV11-2	CASSIGTVATNEKLFF
10	.	TRBJ2-3	TRBV6-1	CASKAETRYF
15	TRBD2	TRBJ2-1	TRBV9	CASSVAGSGSSEQFF
16	TRBD2	TRBJ2-1	TRBV15	CATSSRLAGGSYEQFF
16	TRBD1	TRBJ1-5	TRBV7-8	CASSQAGTGANQPQHF
14	.	TRBJ2-5	TRBV28	CASSFLGSVETQYF
17	TRBD2	TRBJ2-1	TRBV28	CASSELLLAGGRNEQFF
15	.	TRBJ1-5	TRBV27	CASSLRQGGNQPQHF
18	TRBD1	TRBJ1-4	TRBV7-9	CASSSPPGQGAGSEKLFF
14	.	TRBJ1-1	TRBV18	CASSDETRNTEAFF
17	TRBD2	TRBJ2-1	TRBV9	CASSAATGGTSGNEQFF
15	.	TRBJ2-3	TRBV20-1	CSARDTRAGTDTQYF
13	.	TRBJ1-3	TRBV7-2	CATSEGPGNTIYF
15	.	TRBJ2-2	TRBV28	CASSLPTANTGELFF
14	.	TRBJ2-5	TRBV5-4	CASSPSTRTETQYF
16	TRBD2	TRBJ2-7	TRBV6-2/TRBV6-3	CASSKLAAPSSYEQYF
17	TRBD1	TRBJ1-4	TRBV5-1	CASSSVPRGTGGEKLFF
17	TRBD2	TRBJ2-1	TRBV7-8	CASSLSASGNTGNEQFF
15	TRBD2	TRBJ2-1	TRBV7-2	CASSNLAGHYNEQFF
15	TRBD2	TRBJ2-1	TRBV19	CASSKAGESYNEQFF
13	.	TRBJ2-7	TRBV4-1	CASSQVGAYEQYF
16	TRBD1	TRBJ2-2	TRBV5-1	CASSPWTGGLGGELLF
16	.	TRBJ2-7	TRBV10-3	CAIRGQPGLRLDEQYF
16	TRBD1	TRBJ2-3	TRBV6-1	CASSGWDRSNTDTQYF
13	.	TRBJ2-3	TRBV7-3	CASSTLGRDTQYF
17	TRBD2	TRBJ2-1	TRBV4-3	CASSQDFAGVVYNEQFF
16	TRBD2	TRBJ2-1	TRBV7-2	CASSLDFTSGWSEQFF
15	.	TRBJ1-4	TRBV7-2	CASRRGGVDNEKLFF
15	TRBD1	TRBJ1-3	TRBV5-1	CASSPGGQGGNTIYF
15	.	TRBJ1-1	TRBV28	CASSLPEEGGTEAFF
14	TRBD2	TRBJ2-7	TRBV13	CASSPREGSYEQYF
14	.	TRBJ2-5	TRBV7-3	CASSFGGPSETQYF
16	.	TRBJ1-1	TRBV7-9	CASSPSVLPMNTEAFF
14	TRBD2	TRBJ2-7	TRBV14	CASTQGGDSYEQYF
14	.	TRBJ1-2	TRBV5-6	CASSLTGRFYGYTF
17	TRBD2	TRBJ2-1	TRBV3-1	CASSLSPAGTSRDEQFF